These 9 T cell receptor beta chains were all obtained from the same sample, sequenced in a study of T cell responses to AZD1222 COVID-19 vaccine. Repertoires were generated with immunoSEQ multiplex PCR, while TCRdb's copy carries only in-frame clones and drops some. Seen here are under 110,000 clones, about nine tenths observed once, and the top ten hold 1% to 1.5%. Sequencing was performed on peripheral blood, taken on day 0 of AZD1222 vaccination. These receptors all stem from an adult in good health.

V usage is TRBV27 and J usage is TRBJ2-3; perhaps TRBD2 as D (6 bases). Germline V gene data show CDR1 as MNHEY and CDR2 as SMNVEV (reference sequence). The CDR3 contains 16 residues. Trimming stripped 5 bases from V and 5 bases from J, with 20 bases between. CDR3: CASSMQGAPAGDTQYF. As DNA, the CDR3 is TGTGCCAGCAGTATGCAAGGGGCTCCAGCGGGAGATACGCAGTATTTT.

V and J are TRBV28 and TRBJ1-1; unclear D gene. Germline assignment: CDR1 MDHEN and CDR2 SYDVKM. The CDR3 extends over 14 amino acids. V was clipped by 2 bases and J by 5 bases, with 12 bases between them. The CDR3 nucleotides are TGTGCCAGCAGTTTAGGGATAGGAAGGACTGAAGCTTTCTTT. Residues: CASSLGIGRTEAFF.

The CDR3 DNA sequence: TGTGCCAGCAGCTCGCGCAGGGTGGGCACCGGGGAGCTGTTTTTT. Amino acids: CASSSRRVGTGELFF. This sequence joins TRBV7-9 and TRBJ2-2; possibly TRBD1 for D (5 bases). Germline-derived CDR1 and CDR2 are SEHNR and FQNEAQ (reference sequence). Trimming stripped 4 bases from V and 4 bases from J, with 13 bases between. The CDR3 covers 15 residues.

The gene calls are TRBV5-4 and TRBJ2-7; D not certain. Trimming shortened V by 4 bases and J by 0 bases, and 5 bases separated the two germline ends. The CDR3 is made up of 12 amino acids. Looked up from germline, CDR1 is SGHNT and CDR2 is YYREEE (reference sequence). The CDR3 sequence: CASSPDSYEQYF. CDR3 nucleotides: TGTGCCAGCAGCCCTGACTCCTACGAGCAGTACTTC.

The CDR3 sequence: CASSPAGGTNEKLFF. The DNA for the CDR3 is TGCGCCAGCAGCCCTGCAGGGGGAACTAATGAAAAACTGTTTTTT. The genes are TRBV5-1 and TRBJ1-4; 7 bases are a match to TRBD1. Germline CDR1 reads SGHRS; CDR2 reads YFSETQ. With 4 bases clipped from V and 1 base from J, the junction kept 4 bases outside the gene matches. The CDR3 extends over 15 amino acids.

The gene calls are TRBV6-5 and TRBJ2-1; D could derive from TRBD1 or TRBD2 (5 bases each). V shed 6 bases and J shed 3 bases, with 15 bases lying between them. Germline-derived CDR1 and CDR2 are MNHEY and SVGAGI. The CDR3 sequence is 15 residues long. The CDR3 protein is CASSSGTFFYNEQFF. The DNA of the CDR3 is TGTGCCAGCAGCTCAGGGACCTTCTTCTACAATGAGCAGTTCTTC.

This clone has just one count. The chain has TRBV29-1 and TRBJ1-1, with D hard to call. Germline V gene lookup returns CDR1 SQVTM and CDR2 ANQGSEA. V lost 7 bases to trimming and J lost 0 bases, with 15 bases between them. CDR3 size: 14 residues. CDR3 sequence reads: CSALGGNVNTEAFF. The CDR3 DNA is TGCAGCGCTCTAGGCGGCAATGTGAACACTGAAGCTTTCTTT.

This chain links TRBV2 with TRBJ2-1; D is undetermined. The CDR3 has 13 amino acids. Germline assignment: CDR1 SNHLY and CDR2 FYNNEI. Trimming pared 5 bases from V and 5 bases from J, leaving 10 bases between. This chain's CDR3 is CASSPGPNNEQFF. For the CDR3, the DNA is TGTGCCAGCAGTCCGGGCCCCAACAATGAGCAGTTCTTC.

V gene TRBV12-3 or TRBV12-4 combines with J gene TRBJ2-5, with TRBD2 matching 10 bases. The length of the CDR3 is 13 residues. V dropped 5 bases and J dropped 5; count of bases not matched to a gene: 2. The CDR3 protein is CASSLGLAETQYF. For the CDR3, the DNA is TGTGCCAGCAGTCTGGGACTAGCGGAGACCCAGTACTTC.